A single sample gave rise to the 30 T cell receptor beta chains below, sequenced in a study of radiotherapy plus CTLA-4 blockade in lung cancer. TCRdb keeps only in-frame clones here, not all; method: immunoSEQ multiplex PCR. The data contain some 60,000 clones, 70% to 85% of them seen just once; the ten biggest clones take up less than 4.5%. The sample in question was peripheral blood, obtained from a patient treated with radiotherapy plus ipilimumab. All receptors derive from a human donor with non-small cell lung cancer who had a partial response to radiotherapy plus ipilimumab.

The CDR3 bases are TGTGCCAGCAGCCGCGGTGGAGACACCGGGGAGCTGTTTTTT. The encoded protein is CASSRGGDTGELFF. The J gene is TRBJ2-2, the V gene TRBV7-3; D not resolved. The CDR3 is 14 amino acids. CDR1 and CDR2 from the germline V gene are SGHTA and FQGTGA. Trimming stripped 5 bases from V and 3 bases from J, with 10 bases between.

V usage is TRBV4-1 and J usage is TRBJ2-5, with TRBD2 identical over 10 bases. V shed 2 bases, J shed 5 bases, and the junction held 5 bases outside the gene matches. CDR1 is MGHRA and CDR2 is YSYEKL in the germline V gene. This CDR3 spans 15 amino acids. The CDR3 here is CASSQTSGAGETQYF. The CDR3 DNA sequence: TGCGCCAGCAGCCAAACTAGCGGGGCAGGCGAGACCCAGTACTTC.

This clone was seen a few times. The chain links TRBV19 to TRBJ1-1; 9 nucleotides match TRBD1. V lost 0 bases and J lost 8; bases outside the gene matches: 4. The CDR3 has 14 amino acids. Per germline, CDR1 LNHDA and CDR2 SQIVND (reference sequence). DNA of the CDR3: TGTGCCAGTAGTATAGAACCGGGACAGGGAGAAGCTTTCTTT. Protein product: CASSIEPGQGEAFF.

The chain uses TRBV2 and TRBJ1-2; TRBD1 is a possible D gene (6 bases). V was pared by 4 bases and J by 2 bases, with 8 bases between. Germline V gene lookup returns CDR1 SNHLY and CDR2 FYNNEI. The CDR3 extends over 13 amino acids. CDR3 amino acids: CASSADRNYGYTF. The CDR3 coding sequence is TGTGCCAGCAGTGCGGACAGAAACTATGGCTACACCTTC. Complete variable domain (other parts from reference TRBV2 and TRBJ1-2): EPEVTQTPSHQVTQMGQEVILRCVPISNHLYFYWYRQILGQKVEFLVSFYNNEISEKSEIFDDQFSVERPDGSNFTLKIRSTKLEDSAMYFCASSADRNYGYTFGSGTRLTVV.

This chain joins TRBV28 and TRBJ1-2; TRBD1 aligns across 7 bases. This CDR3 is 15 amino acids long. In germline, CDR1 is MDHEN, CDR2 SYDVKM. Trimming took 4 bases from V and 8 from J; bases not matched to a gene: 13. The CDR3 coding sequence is TGTGCCAGCAGTTCGACATCCCGACAGGGAGAAGGCTACACCTTC. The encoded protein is CASSSTSRQGEGYTF.

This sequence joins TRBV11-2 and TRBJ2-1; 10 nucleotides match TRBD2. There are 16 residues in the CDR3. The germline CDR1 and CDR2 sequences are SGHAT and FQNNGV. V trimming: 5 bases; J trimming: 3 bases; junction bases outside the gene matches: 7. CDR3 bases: TGTGCCAGCAGCCCAAGGTTAGCGGGGGGCTACAATGAGCAGTTCTTC. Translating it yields CASSPRLAGGYNEQFF. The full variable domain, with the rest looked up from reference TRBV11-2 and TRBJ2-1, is EAGVAQSPRYKIIEKRQSVAFWCNPISGHATLYWYQQILGQGPKLLIQFQNNGVVDDSQLPKDRFSAERLKGVDSTLKIQPAKLEDSAVYLCASSPRLAGGYNEQFFGPGTRLTVL.

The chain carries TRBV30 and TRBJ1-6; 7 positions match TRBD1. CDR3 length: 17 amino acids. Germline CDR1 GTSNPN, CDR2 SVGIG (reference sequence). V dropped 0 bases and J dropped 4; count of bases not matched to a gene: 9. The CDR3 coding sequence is TGTGCCTGGAGTGTAAACCGGGGGACAGCTTATAATTCACCCCTCCACTTT. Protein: CAWSVNRGTAYNSPLHF.

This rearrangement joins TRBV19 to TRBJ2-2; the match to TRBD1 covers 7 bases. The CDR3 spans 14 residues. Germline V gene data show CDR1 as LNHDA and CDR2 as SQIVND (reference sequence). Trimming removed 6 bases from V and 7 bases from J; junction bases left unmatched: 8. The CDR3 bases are TGTGCCAGTAGCGGCAGGGGGACGATCGGGGAGCTGTTTTTT. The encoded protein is CASSGRGTIGELFF. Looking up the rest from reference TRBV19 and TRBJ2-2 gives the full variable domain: DGGITQSPKYLFRKEGQNVTLSCEQNLNHDAMYWYRQDPGQGLRLIYYSQIVNDFQKGDIAEGYSVSREKKESFPLTVTSAQKNPTAFYLCASSGRGTIGELFFGEGSRLTVL.

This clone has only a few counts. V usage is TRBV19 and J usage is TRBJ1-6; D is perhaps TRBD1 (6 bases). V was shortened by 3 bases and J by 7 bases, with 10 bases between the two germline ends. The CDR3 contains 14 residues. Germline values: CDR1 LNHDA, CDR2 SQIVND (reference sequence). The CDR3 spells CASSIYRDNSPLHF. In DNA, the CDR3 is TGTGCCAGTAGTATTTACAGGGACAATTCACCCCTCCACTTT. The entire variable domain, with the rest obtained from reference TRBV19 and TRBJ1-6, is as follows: DGGITQSPKYLFRKEGQNVTLSCEQNLNHDAMYWYRQDPGQGLRLIYYSQIVNDFQKGDIAEGYSVSREKKESFPLTVTSAQKNPTAFYLCASSIYRDNSPLHFGNGTRLTVT.

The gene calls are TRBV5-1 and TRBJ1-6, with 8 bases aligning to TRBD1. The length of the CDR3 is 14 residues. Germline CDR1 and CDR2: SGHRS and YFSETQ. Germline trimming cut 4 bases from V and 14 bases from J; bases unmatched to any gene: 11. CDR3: CASSGQGSPLALHF. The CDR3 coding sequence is TGCGCCAGCAGCGGACAGGGTAGCCCCCTAGCCCTCCACTTT.

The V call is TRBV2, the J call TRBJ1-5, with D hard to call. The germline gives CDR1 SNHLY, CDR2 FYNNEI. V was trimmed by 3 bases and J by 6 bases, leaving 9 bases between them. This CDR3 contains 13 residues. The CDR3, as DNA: TGTGCCAGCAGTGATCCGGGGTTTCAGCCCCAGCATTTT. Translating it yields CASSDPGFQPQHF.

CDR3 residues: CATSRVRGQYSTDTQYF. The CDR3 nucleotides are TGTGCCACCAGCAGAGTCCGAGGACAGTACAGCACAGATACGCAGTATTTT. This sequence joins TRBV15 and TRBJ2-3; D is possibly TRBD1 (6 bases). Trimming cost V 1 base and J 0 bases, with 14 bases left between them. CDR1 and CDR2 from the germline V gene are LNHNV and YYDKDF (reference sequence). This CDR3 has 17 residues.

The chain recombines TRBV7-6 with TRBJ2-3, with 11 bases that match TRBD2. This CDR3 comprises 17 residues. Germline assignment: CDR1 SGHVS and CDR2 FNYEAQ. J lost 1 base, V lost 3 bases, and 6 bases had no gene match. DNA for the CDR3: TGTGCCAGCAGCTTCTTAAAACTAGCGGGGGGCACAGATACGCAGTATTTT. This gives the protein CASSFLKLAGGTDTQYF.

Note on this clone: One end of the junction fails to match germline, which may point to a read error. The CDR3 nucleotides read TGTGCCAGCAGCTTGCCAGGGGGTTACGGGCAGTACTTC. This codes for CASSLPGGYGQYF. The rearrangement links TRBV11-2 to TRBJ2-7; the match to TRBD1 covers 7 bases. Germline CDR1 SGHAT, CDR2 FQNNGV. CDR3 length equals 13 residues.

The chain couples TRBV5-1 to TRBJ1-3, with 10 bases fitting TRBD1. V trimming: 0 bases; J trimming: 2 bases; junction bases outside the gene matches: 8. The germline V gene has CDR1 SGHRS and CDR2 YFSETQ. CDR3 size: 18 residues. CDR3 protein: CASSLDFPGTGAGNTIYF. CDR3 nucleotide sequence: TGCGCCAGCAGCTTGGATTTTCCCGGGACAGGGGCTGGAAACACCATATATTTT.

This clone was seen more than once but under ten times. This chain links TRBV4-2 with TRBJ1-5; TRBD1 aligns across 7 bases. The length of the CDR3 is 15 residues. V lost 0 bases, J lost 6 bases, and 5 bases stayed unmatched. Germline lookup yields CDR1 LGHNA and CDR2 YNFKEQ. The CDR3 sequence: CASSQDSPGGQPQHF. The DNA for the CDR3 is TGTGCCAGCAGCCAAGATTCACCAGGGGGTCAGCCCCAGCATTTT.

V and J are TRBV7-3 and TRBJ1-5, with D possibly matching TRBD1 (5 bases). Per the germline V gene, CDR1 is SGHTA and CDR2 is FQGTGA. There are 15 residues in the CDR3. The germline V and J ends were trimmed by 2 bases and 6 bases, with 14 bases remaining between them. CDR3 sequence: CASSLPGFLGQPQHF. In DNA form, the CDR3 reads TGTGCCAGCAGCTTACCAGGGTTTTTAGGTCAGCCCCAGCATTTT.

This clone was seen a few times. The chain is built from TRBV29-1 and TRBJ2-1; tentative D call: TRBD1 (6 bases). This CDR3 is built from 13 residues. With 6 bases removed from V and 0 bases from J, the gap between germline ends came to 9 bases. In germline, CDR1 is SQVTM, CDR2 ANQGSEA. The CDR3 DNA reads TGCAGCGTCCAGGGGAGCTCCTACAATGAGCAGTTCTTC. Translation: CSVQGSSYNEQFF.

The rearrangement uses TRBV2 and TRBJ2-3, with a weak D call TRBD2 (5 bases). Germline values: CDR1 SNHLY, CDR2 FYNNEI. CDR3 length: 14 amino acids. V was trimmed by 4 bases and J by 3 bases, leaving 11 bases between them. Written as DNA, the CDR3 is TGTGCCAGCAGTGCGGAGACTACGACAGATACGCAGTATTTT. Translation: CASSAETTTDTQYF. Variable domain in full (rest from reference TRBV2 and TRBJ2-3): EPEVTQTPSHQVTQMGQEVILRCVPISNHLYFYWYRQILGQKVEFLVSFYNNEISEKSEIFDDQFSVERPDGSNFTLKIRSTKLEDSAMYFCASSAETTTDTQYFGPGTRLTVL.

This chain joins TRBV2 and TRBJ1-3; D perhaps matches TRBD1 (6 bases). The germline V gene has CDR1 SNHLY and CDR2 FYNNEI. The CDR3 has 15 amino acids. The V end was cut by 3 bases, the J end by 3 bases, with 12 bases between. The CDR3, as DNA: TGTGCCAGCAGTGACCAGGGGCGGATTGGAAACACCATATATTTT. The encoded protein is CASSDQGRIGNTIYF. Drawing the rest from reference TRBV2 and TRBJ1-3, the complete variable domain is EPEVTQTPSHQVTQMGQEVILRCVPISNHLYFYWYRQILGQKVEFLVSFYNNEISEKSEIFDDQFSVERPDGSNFTLKIRSTKLEDSAMYFCASSDQGRIGNTIYFGEGSWLTVV.

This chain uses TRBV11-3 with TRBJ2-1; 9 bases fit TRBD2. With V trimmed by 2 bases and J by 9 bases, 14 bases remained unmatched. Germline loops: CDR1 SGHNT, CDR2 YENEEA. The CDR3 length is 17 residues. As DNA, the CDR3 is TGTGCCAGCAGCTTATTGGGACAGACAGGGACTAGCAGTGAGCAGTTCTTC. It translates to CASSLLGQTGTSSEQFF. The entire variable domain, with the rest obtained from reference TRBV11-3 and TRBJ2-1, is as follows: EAGVVQSPRYKIIEKKQPVAFWCNPISGHNTLYWYLQNLGQGPELLIRYENEEAVDDSQLPKDRFSAERLKGVDSTLKIQPAELGDSAVYLCASSLLGQTGTSSEQFFGPGTRLTVL.

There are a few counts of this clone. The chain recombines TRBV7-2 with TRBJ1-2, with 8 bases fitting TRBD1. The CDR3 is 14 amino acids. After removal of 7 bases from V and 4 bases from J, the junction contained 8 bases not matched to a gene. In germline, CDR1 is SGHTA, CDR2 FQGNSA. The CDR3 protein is CASTPDRVSYGYTF. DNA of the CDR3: TGTGCCAGCACCCCGGACAGGGTATCCTATGGCTACACCTTC.

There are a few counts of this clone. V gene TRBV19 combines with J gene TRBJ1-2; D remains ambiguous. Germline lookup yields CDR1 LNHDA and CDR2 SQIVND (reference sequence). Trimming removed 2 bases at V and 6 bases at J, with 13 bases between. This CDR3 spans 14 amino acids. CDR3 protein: CASSIKVGRHGYTF. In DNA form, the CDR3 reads TGTGCCAGTAGTATAAAGGTGGGCCGCCATGGCTACACCTTC.

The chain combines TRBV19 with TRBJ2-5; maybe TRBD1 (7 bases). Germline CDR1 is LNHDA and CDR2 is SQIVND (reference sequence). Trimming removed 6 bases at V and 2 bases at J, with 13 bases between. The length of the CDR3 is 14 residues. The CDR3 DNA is TGTGCCAGTAGCCCAGGGGGGTCACAAGAGACCCAGTACTTC. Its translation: CASSPGGSQETQYF.

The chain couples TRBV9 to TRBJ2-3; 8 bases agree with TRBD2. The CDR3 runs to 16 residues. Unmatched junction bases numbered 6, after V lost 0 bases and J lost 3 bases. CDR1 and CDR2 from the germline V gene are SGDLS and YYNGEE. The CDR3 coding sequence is TGTGCCAGCAGCGTAGGGCGGGGGGTGGTTACAGATACGCAGTATTTT. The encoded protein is CASSVGRGVVTDTQYF.

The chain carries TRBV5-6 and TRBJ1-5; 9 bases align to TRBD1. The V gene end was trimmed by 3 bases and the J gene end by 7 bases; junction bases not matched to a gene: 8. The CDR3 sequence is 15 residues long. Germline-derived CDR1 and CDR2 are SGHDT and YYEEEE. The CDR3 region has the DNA TGTGCCAGCAGCTCCGGGACAGGGACATGGCAGCCCCAGCATTTT. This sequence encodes CASSSGTGTWQPQHF.

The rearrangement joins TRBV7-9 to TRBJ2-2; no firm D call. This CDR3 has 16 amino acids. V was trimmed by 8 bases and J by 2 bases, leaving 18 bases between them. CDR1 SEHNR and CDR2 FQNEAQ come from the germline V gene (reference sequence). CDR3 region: CASSRNGQINTGELFF. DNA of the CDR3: TGTGCCAGCTCCCGAAATGGGCAGATTAACACCGGGGAGCTGTTTTTT. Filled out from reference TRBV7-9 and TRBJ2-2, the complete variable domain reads DTGVSQNPRHKITKRGQNVTFRCDPISEHNRLYWYRQTLGQGPEFLTYFQNEAQLEKSRLLSDRFSAERPKGSFSTLEIQRTEQGDSAMYLCASSRNGQINTGELFFGEGSRLTVL.

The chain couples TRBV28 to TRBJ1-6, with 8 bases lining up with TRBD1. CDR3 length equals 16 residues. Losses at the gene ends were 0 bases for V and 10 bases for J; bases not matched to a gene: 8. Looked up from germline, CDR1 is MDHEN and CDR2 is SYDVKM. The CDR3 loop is CASSLWTGEGGSPLHF. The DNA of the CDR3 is TGTGCCAGCAGTTTATGGACAGGGGAGGGAGGCTCACCCCTCCACTTT.

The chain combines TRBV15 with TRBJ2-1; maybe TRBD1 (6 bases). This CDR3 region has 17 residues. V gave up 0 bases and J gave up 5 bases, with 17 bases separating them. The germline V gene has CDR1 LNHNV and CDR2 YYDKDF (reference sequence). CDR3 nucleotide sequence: TGTGCCACCAGCAGAGATTGGACTTTGGCAGGGGACAATGAGCAGTTCTTC. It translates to CATSRDWTLAGDNEQFF. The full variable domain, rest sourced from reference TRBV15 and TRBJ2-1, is DAMVIQNPRYQVTQFGKPVTLSCSQTLNHNVMYWYQQKSSQAPKLLFHYYDKDFNNEADTPDNFQSRRPNTSFCFLDIRSPGLGDTAMYLCATSRDWTLAGDNEQFFGPGTRLTVL.

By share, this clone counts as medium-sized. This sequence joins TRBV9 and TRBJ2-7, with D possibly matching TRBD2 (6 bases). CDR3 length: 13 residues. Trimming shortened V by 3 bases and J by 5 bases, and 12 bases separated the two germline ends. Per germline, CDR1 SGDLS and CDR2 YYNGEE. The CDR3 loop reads CASSALTRDEQYF. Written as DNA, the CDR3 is TGTGCCAGCAGCGCCCTGACTAGGGACGAGCAGTACTTC.